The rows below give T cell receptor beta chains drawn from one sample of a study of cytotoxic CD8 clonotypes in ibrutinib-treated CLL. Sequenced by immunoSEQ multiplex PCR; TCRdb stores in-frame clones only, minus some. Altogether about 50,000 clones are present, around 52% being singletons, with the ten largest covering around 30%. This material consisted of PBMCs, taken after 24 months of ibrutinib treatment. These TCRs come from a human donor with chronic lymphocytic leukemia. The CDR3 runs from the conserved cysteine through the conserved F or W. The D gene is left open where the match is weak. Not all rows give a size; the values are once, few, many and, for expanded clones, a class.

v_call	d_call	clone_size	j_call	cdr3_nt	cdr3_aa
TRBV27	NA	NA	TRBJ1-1	TGTGCCAGCACCTCTTTTAAGTATAACACTGAAGCTTTCTTT	CASTSFKYNTEAFF
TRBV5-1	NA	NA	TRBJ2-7	TGCGCCAGCAGCACCGGGACCATGAACTACGAGCAGTACTTC	CASSTGTMNYEQYF
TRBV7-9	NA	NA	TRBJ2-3	TGTGCCAGCAGCTTAGGGCAGGGTGGAATAGATACGCAGTATTTT	CASSLGQGGIDTQYF
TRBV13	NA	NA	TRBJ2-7	TGTGCCAGCAGCTTCTCACACGAGCAGTACTTC	CASSFSHEQYF
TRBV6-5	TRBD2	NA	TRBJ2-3	TGTGCCAGCAGTTACCAGGCGGGGGACGATACGCAGTATTTT	CASSYQAGDDTQYF
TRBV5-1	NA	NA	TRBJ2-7	TGCGCCAGCAGCATAGGGGGGAGCTCCTACGAGCAGTACTTC	CASSIGGSSYEQYF
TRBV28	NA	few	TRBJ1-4	TGTGCCAGCTGGGAGAATGAAAAACTGTTTTTT	CASWENEKLFF
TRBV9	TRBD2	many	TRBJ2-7	TGTGCCAGCAGCGCCGGAGGAGGGGAGGGCTACGAGCAGTACTTC	CASSAGGGEGYEQYF
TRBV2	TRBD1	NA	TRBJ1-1	TGTGCCAGCAGGTATGGACAGGCGAACACTGAAGCTTTCTTT	CASRYGQANTEAFF
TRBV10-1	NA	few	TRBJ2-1	TGCGCCAGCAGTGAGTCAGGGTTGGATGAGCAGTTCTTC	CASSESGLDEQFF
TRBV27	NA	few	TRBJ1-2	TGTGCCAGCAGTACTATCAGTGTCAGGCAGAACTATGAAGGCTACACCTTC	CASSTISVRQNYEGYTF
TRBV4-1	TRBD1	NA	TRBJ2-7	TGCGCCAGCAGACAGTCTTTCCTGGGACAGGGAAACGAGCAGTACTTC	CASRQSFLGQGNEQYF
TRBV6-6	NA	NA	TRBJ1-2	TGTGCCAGCAGTTACAAGGGACCAGACTATGGCTACACCTTC	CASSYKGPDYGYTF
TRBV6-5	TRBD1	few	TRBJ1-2	TGTGCCAGCGGGGGACAGGCTGGTCCTTCCTTC	CASGGQAGPSF
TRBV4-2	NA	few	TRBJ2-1	TGTGCCAGCAGCCAAGACACCAACAATGAGCAGTTCTTC	CASSQDTNNEQFF
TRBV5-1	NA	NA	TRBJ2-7	TGCGCCAGCACGGGACACCATTACGAGCAGTACTTC	CASTGHHYEQYF
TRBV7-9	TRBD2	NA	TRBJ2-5	TGTGCCAGCAGCTTAGTCCGTCTAGCGGGGGACCTCCAAGAGACCCAGTACTTC	CASSLVRLAGDLQETQYF
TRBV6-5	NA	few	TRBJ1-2	TGTGCCAGCAGTCACCGGGGCTATGGCTACACCTTC	CASSHRGYGYTF
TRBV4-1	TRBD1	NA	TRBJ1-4	TGCGCCAGCAGCCTCCCGGGACAGGGGAGTGAAAAACTGTTTTTT	CASSLPGQGSEKLFF
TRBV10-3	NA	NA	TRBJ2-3	TGTGCCATCAGCCCTAGCACAGATACGCAGTATTTT	CAISPSTDTQYF
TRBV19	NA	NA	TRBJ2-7	TGTGCCAGTAGTATAGATCAGGGAGCGCCGCAGTACTTC	CASSIDQGAPQYF
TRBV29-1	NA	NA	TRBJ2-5	TGCAGCGTTGGGTCCCTTGAGACCCAGTACTTC	CSVGSLETQYF
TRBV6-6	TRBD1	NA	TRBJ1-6	TGTGCCAGCAGTTCGGGCAGGGGGCAATATTCACCCCTCCACTTT	CASSSGRGQYSPLHF
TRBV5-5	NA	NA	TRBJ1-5	TGTGCCAGCAGCTTGGGCTCCGGTAGCAATCAGCCCCAGCATTTT	CASSLGSGSNQPQHF
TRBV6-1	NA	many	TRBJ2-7	TGTGCCAGCAGTGAAGCGCAGGGTAGTCCCTACGAGCAGTACTTC	CASSEAQGSPYEQYF
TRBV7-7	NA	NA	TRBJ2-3	TGTGCTAGCAGCCGCGGCGGCCCCACAGATACGCAGTATTTT	CASSRGGPTDTQYF
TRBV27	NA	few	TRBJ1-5	TGTGCCAGCAGCCCCCTCCGGGCTAACAGCAATCAGCCCCAGCATTTT	CASSPLRANSNQPQHF
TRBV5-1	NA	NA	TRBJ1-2	TGCGCCAGCAGTCCATCCCTGAACTATGGCTACACCTTC	CASSPSLNYGYTF
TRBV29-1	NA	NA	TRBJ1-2	TGCAGCGTTGAAGGGGGGTACAACTATGGCTACACCTTC	CSVEGGYNYGYTF
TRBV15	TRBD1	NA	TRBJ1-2	TGTGCCACCAGCGGGGACAGGGGGTATGGCTACACCTTC	CATSGDRGYGYTF
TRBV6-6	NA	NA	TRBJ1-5	TGTGCCAGCAGTAACGAAGGTTCGAATCAGCCCCAGCATTTT	CASSNEGSNQPQHF
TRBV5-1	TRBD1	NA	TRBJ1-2	TGCGCCAGCAGCTTGTCGACAGGGAACGCCAGGTATGGCTACACCTTC	CASSLSTGNARYGYTF
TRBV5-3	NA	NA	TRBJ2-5	TGTGCCAGAAGCTTGAGACTTAGGGGCGACCGAAGGGAGCAAGAGACCCAGTACTTC	CARSLRLRGDRREQETQYF
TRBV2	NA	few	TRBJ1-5	TGTGCCAGCAGTGAGATCTCACTCCCGAGTCAGCCCCAGCATTTT	CASSEISLPSQPQHF
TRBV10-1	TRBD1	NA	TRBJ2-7	TGCGCCAGCAGCGCCGGGACAGGGTCCGCCGAGCAGTACTTC	CASSAGTGSAEQYF
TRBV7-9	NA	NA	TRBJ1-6	TGTGCCAGCAGCTTGGGTAACAGTCCAAATTCACCCCTCCACTTT	CASSLGNSPNSPLHF
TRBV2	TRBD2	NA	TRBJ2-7	TGTGCCAGCAGTGAAGTCAGCGGGGGAGTCGACGAGCAGTACTTC	CASSEVSGGVDEQYF
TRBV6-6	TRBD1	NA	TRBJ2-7	TGTGCCAGCAGCTTAGGACAGGGAGCCTCCTACGAGCAGTACTTC	CASSLGQGASYEQYF
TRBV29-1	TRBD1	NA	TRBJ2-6	TGCAGCACCCGACAGGGGGCCGGGGCCAACGTCCTGACTTTC	CSTRQGAGANVLTF
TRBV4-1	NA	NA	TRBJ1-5	TGCGCCAGCAGCCAAAGGGGGGATCAGCCCCAGCATTTT	CASSQRGDQPQHF
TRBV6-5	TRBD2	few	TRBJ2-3	TGTGCCAGCGGGGAGGGTGCCCACACAGATACGCAGTATTTT	CASGEGAHTDTQYF
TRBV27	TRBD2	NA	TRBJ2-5	TGTGCCACCGGAGTCCGGACTAGCTGGGAGACCCAGTACTTC	CATGVRTSWETQYF
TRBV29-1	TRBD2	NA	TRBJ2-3	TGCAGCGTTGAGCGAGGCTTTGGTAGCGGGGGGGCCTGGGATACGCAGTATTTT	CSVERGFGSGGAWDTQYF
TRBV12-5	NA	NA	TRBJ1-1	TGTGCTAGTGGTCCCCCGACAGAAAACACTGAAGCTTTCTTT	CASGPPTENTEAFF
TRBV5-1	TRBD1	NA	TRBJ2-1	TGCGCCAGCAGCTTAACAGGGGGGAATGAGCAGTTCTTC	CASSLTGGNEQFF
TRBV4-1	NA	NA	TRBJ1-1	TGCGCCAGCAGCCTCCAAGTAACCGGCTCTGAAGCTTTCTTT	CASSLQVTGSEAFF
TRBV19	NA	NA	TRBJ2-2	TGTGCCAGTAGTCCCCTGGCGTACACCGGGGAGCTGTTTTTT	CASSPLAYTGELFF
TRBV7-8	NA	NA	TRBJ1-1	TGTGCCAGCAGCTTGTCCCGGGGGACCACTGAAGCTTTCTTT	CASSLSRGTTEAFF
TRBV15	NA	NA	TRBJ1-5	TGTGCCACCAGCAAACAGGGAAGCAATCAGCCCCAGCATTTT	CATSKQGSNQPQHF
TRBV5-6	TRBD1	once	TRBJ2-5	TGTGCCAGCAGCCGACAAGACAGGGGGGAATGGGAGACCCAGTACTTC	CASSRQDRGEWETQYF
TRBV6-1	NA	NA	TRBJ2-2	TGTGCCAGCAGTGAAAGAGGGAGGGAGCTGTTTTTT	CASSERGRELFF
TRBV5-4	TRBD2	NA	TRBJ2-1	TGTGCCAGCAGCCCTGCGGGGGGGGTCTACAATGAGCAGTTCTTC	CASSPAGGVYNEQFF
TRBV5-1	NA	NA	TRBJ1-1	TGCGCCAGCGGCCCGGGACACCGGGGAACTGAAGCTTTCTTT	CASGPGHRGTEAFF
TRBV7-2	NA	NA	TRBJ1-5	TGTGCCAGCAGCTTAGGGTACGGGGGGGCCCAGCATTTT	CASSLGYGGAQHF